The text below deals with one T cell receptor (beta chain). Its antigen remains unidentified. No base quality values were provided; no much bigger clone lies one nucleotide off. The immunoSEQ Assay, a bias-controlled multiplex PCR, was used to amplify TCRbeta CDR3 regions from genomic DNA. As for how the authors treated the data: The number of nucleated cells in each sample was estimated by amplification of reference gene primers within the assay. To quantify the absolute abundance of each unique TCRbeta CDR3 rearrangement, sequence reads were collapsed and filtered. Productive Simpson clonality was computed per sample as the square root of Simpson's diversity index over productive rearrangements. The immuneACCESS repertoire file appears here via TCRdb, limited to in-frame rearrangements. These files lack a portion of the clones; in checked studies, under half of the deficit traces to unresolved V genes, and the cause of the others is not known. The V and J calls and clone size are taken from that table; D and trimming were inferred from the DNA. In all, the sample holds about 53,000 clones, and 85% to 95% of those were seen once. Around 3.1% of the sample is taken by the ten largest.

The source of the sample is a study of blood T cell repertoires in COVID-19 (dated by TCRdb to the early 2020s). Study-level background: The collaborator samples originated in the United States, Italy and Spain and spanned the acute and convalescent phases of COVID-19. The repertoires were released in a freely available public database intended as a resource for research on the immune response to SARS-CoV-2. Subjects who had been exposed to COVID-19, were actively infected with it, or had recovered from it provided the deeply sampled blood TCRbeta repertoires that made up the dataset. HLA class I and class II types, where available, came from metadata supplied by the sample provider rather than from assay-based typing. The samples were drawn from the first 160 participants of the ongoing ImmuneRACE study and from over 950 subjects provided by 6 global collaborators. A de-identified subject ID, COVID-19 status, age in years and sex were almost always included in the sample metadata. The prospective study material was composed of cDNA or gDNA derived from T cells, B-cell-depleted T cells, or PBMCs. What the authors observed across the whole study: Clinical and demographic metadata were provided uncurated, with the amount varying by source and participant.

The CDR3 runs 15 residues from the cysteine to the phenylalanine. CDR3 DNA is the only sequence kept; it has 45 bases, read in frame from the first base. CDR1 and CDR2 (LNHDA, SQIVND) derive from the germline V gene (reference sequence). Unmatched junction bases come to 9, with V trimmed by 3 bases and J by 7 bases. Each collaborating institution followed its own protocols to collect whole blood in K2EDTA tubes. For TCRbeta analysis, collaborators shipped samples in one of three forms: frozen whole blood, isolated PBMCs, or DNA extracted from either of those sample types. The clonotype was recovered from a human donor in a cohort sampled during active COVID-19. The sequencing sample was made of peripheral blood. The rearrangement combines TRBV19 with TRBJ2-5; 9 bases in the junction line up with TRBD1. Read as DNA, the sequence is TGTGCCAGTAGTATTGGGGACAGGGCCGGGGGGACCCAGTACTTC. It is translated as CASSIGDRAGGTQYF.